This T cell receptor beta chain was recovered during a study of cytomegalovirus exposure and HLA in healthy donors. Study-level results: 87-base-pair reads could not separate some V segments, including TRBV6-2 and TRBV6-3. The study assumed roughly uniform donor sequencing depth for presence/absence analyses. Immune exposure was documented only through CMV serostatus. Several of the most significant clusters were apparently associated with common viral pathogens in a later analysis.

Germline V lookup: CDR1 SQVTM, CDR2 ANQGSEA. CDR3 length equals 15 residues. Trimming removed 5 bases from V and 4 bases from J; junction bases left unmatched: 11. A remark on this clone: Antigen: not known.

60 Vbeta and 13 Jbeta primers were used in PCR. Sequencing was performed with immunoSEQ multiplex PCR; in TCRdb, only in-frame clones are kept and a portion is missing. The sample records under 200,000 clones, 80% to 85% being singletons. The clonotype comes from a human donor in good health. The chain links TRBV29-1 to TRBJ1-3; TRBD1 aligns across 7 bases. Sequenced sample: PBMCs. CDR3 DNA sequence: TGCAGCGTTCGAATCGACAGGGTAGGGGGAAACACCATATATTTT. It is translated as CSVRIDRVGGNTIYF. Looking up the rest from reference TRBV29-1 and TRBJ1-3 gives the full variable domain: SAVISQKPSRDICQRGTSLTIQCQVDSQVTMMFWYRQQPGQSLTLIATANQGSEATYESGFVIDKFPISRPNLTFSTLTVSNMSPEDSSIYLCSVRIDRVGGNTIYFGEGSWLTVV.